This T cell receptor (beta chain) was recorded in a study of breast tumors, draining lymph nodes, adjacent tissues (dated by TCRdb to the mid-2010s). As for the study more broadly: In breast cancer patients, the study compared the TCR beta repertoires of tumor, adjacent nontumor tissue and axillary lymph nodes. The study aimed to assess the relationships and possible T-cell exchange between tumor, surrounding tissue and draining lymph node repertoires in human breast cancer. Here is what the overall study found, with its caveats: The data were considered consistent with most tumor T cells being derived from the lymph node and subsequently expanding within tumor tissue. The conclusion that tumor T cells originate in lymph nodes was framed as consistent with a hypothesis rather than directly demonstrated. Tumors showed preferential V and J gene usage, and their T-cell repertoire diversity fell below that of lymph nodes yet above that of nontumor tissue. Tumor and nontumor tissue repertoires were significantly more similar in luminal-like than in basal-like breast cancer.

The axillary draining lymph nodes of breast cancer patients were the source of the lymph node samples. Comments on this clonotype: It lacks a known antigen. Base quality data are lacking; no much larger clone is found one base away.

The run used an Illumina HiSeq 2000. TCR beta chain libraries were generated through multiplex PCR amplification. High-throughput sequencing was used to analyze the amplified TCR beta chain products. In-frame beta chains were kept once TCRdb had trimmed the public reads at Q25 with fastp and called clones with MiXCR. Duplicate CDR3 protein sequences are folded into a single record with the most common DNA and genes. The sample profile shows under 250,000 distinct CDR3 sequences; about 34% of them were found once. Of the sample, around 1.5% falls within the top ten clones. V sheds 2 bases and J sheds 3 bases, leaving 11 bases between their ends. According to the germline V gene, CDR1 reads SGDLS and CDR2 reads YYNGEE. From the cysteine through the phenylalanine, the CDR3 covers 14 amino acids. The entry retains the CDR3 DNA only, 42 bases that are in frame from base 1.

This clonotype was obtained from a female donor with breast cancer. Some clones in this sample may be carry-over from other donors' samples. Sample: axillary lymph node tissue. The chain uses TRBV9 and TRBJ1-1; TRBD1 might be the D gene, on 5 matching bases. In nucleotide form, the sequence is TGTGCCAGCAGCGTCGGCAGGGAGGACACTGAAGCTTTCTTT. Translated, this is CASSVGREDTEAFF.